These 9 T cell receptor beta chains came from one sample sequenced in a study of blood T cell repertoires in COVID-19. Method: immunoSEQ multiplex PCR; TCRdb's copy keeps in-frame clones and lacks some. This sample yields 200,000 to 250,000 clones, of which about 84% are seen a single time; approximately 6% belongs to the top ten. Sequences were obtained from peripheral blood. The receptor set was obtained from a woman of 80 years or more with COVID-19, enrolled during active disease.

The rearrangement links TRBV11-2 to TRBJ1-2, with 10 bases fitting TRBD1. Germline trimming cut 2 bases from V and 8 bases from J; bases unmatched to any gene: 8. Germline loops: CDR1 SGHAT, CDR2 FQNNGV. This CDR3 region has 15 residues. The CDR3 DNA reads as TGTGCCAGCAGCTTATGGGACAGGGGCGGAGGCGGCTACACCTTC. The encoded protein is CASSLWDRGGGGYTF.

The genes are TRBV2 and TRBJ2-7; 8 bases map to TRBD1. The V gene end was trimmed by 6 bases and the J gene end by 2 bases; junction bases not matched to a gene: 3. This CDR3 has 13 residues. Per the germline V gene, CDR1 is SNHLY and CDR2 is FYNNEI. The CDR3 nucleotides read TGTGCCAGCAGCGGGACAGGAGCCTACGAGCAGTACTTC. Its translation: CASSGTGAYEQYF.

The chain is built from TRBV2 and TRBJ1-6; D is unresolved. Germline values: CDR1 SNHLY, CDR2 FYNNEI. The V and J ends lost 6 bases and 9 bases respectively, with 12 bases between them. The length of the CDR3 is 13 residues. The CDR3 loop reads CASRRAVVSPLHF. The CDR3, as DNA: TGTGCCAGCAGGAGGGCGGTCGTTTCACCCCTCCACTTT. Complete variable domain (other parts from reference TRBV2 and TRBJ1-6): EPEVTQTPSHQVTQMGQEVILRCVPISNHLYFYWYRQILGQKVEFLVSFYNNEISEKSEIFDDQFSVERPDGSNFTLKIRSTKLEDSAMYFCASRRAVVSPLHFGNGTRLTVT.

The rearrangement uses TRBV4-1 and TRBJ2-5, with D unresolved. Germline CDR1 MGHRA, CDR2 YSYEKL. Trimming cost V 0 bases and J 3 bases, with 8 bases left between them. The CDR3 has 14 residues. The CDR3 DNA reads TGCGCCAGCAGCCAAGAGGCGGCAGAAGAGACCCAGTACTTC. This codes for CASSQEAAEETQYF.

V is TRBV5-5 and J is TRBJ2-3; 12 positions match TRBD2. Per germline, CDR1 SGHKS and CDR2 YYEKEE (reference sequence). The CDR3 is 15 residues long. Germline trimming cut 3 bases from V and 5 bases from J; bases unmatched to any gene: 4. The CDR3 loop is CASSSSGGAVDTQYF. The CDR3 nucleotides are TGTGCCAGCAGCTCTAGCGGGGGGGCAGTAGATACGCAGTATTTT.

This clone has more than one count but fewer than ten. This sequence joins TRBV28 and TRBJ1-5; D might be TRBD1 (5 bases). The germline V gene encodes CDR1 MDHEN and CDR2 SYDVKM. Trimming cost V 8 bases and J 6 bases, with 20 bases left between them. The CDR3 extends over 15 amino acids. The CDR3 nucleotides are TGTGCCAGCCGAGTCCCCCAGGACACGGGTCAGCCCCAGCATTTT. Protein sequence: CASRVPQDTGQPQHF.

The rearrangement links TRBV5-1 to TRBJ1-1; 9 bases map to TRBD1. The CDR3 runs to 15 residues. In germline, CDR1 is SGHRS, CDR2 YFSETQ. Trimming took 4 bases from V and 3 from J; bases not matched to a gene: 7. The CDR3 sequence: CASSIEQGAYTEAFF. In DNA form, the CDR3 reads TGCGCCAGCAGCATAGAACAGGGGGCCTACACTGAAGCTTTCTTT. The full variable domain, its missing parts supplied by reference TRBV5-1 and TRBJ1-1, is KAGVTQTPRYLIKTRGQQVTLSCSPISGHRSVSWYQQTPGQGLQFLFEYFSETQRNKGNFPGRFSGRQFSNSRSEMNVSTLELGDSALYLCASSIEQGAYTEAFFGQGTRLTVV.

The chain recombines TRBV10-2 with TRBJ1-1; perhaps TRBD1 as D (6 bases). The CDR3 covers 14 residues. The germline V gene encodes CDR1 WSHSY and CDR2 SAAADI. Deletions cut 0 bases from V and 5 bases from J, with 10 bases between. The CDR3 loop is CASSESEGGTEAFF. The CDR3 DNA reads as TGCGCCAGCAGTGAGTCAGAGGGGGGGACTGAAGCTTTCTTT.

This chain links TRBV6-5 with TRBJ1-1, with D perhaps matching TRBD1 (6 bases). The V and J ends lost 5 bases and 9 bases respectively, with 13 bases between them. The CDR3 loop spans 12 amino acids. Per germline, CDR1 MNHEY and CDR2 SVGAGI. The CDR3 loop is CASSRLRGKAFF. DNA of the CDR3: TGTGCCAGCAGTAGACTCAGGGGTAAAGCTTTCTTT.